This T cell receptor beta chain was recorded in a study of human T cells and chemical hapten exposure. Study context: Per-sample TCR yields varied mainly from small pooled library volume differences.

At least ten counts were recorded for this clonotype. TCRdb independently ran MiXCR on the RACE reads; one entry per CDR3 protein. The table includes 350,000 or so distinct CDR3 sequences, around 7% detected once. J gave up 6 bases and V 2 bases, and 16 bases lay outside the gene matches. The CDR3 length is 17 residues. Germline V CDR1 and CDR2: LGHNA, YSLEER. Specified time point: patch test 1, 2 weeks after DPC sensitization. Sample treatment: therapeutic diphenylcyclopropenone sensitization with weekly scalp DPC. The source material was whole blood, sampled in connection with sensitization to the hapten diphenylcyclopropenone (DPC). The chain couples TRBV4-3 to TRBJ2-7; 7 bases align to TRBD2. The TCR originated in a woman aged 18-29 years with alopecia areata. Some clones in this sample may be carry-over from other donors' samples. The CDR3 DNA reads TGCGCCAGCAGCCAACGGGCCTTGCCGGGACTACTTAGCGAGCAGTACTTC. It codes for CASSQRALPGLLSEQYF.